This TCR beta chain was retrieved from a study of T cell repertoires in cytomegalovirus infection. Study-level information: Newly reported HLA-C-restricted and thoroughly characterized HLA-B-restricted CMV epitopes were employed. CMV infection together with matching HLA type was indicated by public TCR beta signatures. Regarding the study as a whole: HLA-C-restricted CMV clonotypes gave the most frequent clonotype in two of eight donors.

Via MiXCR, TCRdb re-called the reads, giving one row per CDR3 protein. The sample carries hundreds of thousands of distinct CDR3 sequences, about 42% recorded once. This clonotype was recorded a few times. Its antigen remains unknown. Germline lookup yields CDR1 SGHTA and CDR2 FQGNSA. This CDR3 has 15 amino acids. V shed 3 bases and J shed 4 bases, with 14 bases lying between them. The chain links TRBV7-2 to TRBJ2-3; no clear D. The sequencing used cultured PBMCs, collected from culture after CMV antigen stimulation. This receptor was taken from a human donor in good health (CMV status not recorded). Some clones in this sample may be carry-over from other donors' samples. Here the CDR3 reads CASSFGLASPDTQYF. CDR3 sequence (DNA): TGTGCCAGCAGCTTTGGTTTAGCCAGCCCAGATACGCAGTATTTT.